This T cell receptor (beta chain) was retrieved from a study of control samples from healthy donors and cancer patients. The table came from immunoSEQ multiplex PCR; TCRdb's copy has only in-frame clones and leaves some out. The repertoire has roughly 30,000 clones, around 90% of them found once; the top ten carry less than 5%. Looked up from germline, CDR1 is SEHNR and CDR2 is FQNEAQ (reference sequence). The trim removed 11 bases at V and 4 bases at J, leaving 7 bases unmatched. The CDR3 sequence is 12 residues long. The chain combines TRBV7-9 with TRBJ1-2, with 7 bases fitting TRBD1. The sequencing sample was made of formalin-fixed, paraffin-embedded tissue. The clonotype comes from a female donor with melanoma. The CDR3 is CAGARDSYGYTF. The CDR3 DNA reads TGTGCCGGCGCCAGGGACAGCTATGGCTACACCTTC.